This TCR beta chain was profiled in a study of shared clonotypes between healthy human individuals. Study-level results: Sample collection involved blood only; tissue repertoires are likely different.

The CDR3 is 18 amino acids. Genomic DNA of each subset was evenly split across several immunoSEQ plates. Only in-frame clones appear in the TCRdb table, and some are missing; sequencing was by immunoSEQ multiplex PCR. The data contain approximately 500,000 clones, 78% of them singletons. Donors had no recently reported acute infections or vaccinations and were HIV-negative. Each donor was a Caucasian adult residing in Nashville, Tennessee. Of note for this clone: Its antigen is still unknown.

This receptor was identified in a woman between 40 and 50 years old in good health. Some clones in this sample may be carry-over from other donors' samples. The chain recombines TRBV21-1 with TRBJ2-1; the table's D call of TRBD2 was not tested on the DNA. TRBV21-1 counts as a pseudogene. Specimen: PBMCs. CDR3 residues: CASSHAELAGGPRNEQFF. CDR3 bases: TGTGCCAGCAGCCACGCCGAACTAGCGGGAGGGCCAAGGAATGAGCAGTTCTTC.